The rows below give T cell receptor beta chains drawn from one sample of a study of blood T cell repertoires in COVID-19. Produced via immunoSEQ multiplex PCR; TCRdb's table is partial and in-frame only. The sample yields 250,000 or so clones, roughly 87% seen once. Sequencing was carried out using PBMCs or T cells enriched from blood (not recorded which). The receptors stem from a woman in her twenties or thirties with acute COVID-19. Both conserved end residues are part of each CDR3. A D gene is named only where the DNA matches it firmly. Some rows have no size entry. The others give once, few or many, or a class for an expanded clone.

length	size	V	D	J	CDR3	DNA
15	NA	TRBV9	TRBD1	TRBJ2-7	CASSAGQGVPYEQYF	TGTGCCAGCAGCGCCGGACAGGGGGTTCCCTACGAGCAGTACTTC
15	NA	TRBV5-4	NA	TRBJ2-4	CASSWAGESKNIQYF	TGTGCCAGCAGCTGGGCAGGTGAATCCAAAAACATTCAGTACTTC
18	NA	TRBV3-1/TRBV3-2	NA	TRBJ2-2	CASSQVGGGGGTAGELFF	TGTGCCAGCAGCCAAGTCGGTGGGGGCGGGGGCACGGCCGGGGAGCTGTTTTTT
13	NA	TRBV3-1/TRBV3-2	NA	TRBJ1-5	CASSQFGNQPQHF	TGTGCCAGCAGCCAATTCGGTAATCAGCCCCAGCATTTT
17	NA	TRBV27	TRBD1	TRBJ1-4	CASSVGILTGGREKLFF	TGTGCCAGCAGTGTCGGGATTCTCACAGGGGGCAGGGAAAAACTGTTTTTT
15	NA	TRBV2	TRBD1	TRBJ2-3	CASSYRGPITDTQYF	TGTGCCAGCAGTTACAGGGGGCCGATCACAGATACGCAGTATTTT
15	NA	TRBV24-1	NA	TRBJ2-5	CATSDGLGGAETQYF	TGTGCCACCAGTGATGGTTTGGGGGGGGCTGAGACCCAGTACTTC
14	NA	TRBV19	TRBD1	TRBJ1-5	CASSGQGGNQPQHF	TGTGCCAGTAGTGGACAGGGGGGCAATCAGCCCCAGCATTTT
14	few	TRBV25-1	NA	TRBJ1-1	CASTAREGNTEAFF	TGTGCCAGCACGGCCAGGGAGGGAAACACTGAAGCTTTCTTT
12	many	TRBV5-1	NA	TRBJ2-1	CASSRGAHEQFF	TGCGCCAGCTCGCGAGGCGCCCATGAGCAGTTCTTC
13	NA	TRBV25-1	NA	TRBJ2-7	CASSKTGNYEQYF	TGTGCCAGCAGTAAGACAGGTAACTACGAGCAGTACTTC
13	NA	TRBV30	NA	TRBJ1-1	CAWRAGGGRPAFF	TGTGCCTGGAGGGCGGGGGGCGGCAGGCCAGCTTTCTTT
16	once	TRBV4-3	TRBD1	TRBJ2-3	CASSQGRQGSVDTQYF	TGCGCCAGCAGCCAAGGCCGACAGGGTTCAGTGGATACGCAGTATTTT
16	NA	TRBV11-2	NA	TRBJ2-3	CASSNTQQVSTDTQYF	TGTGCCAGCAGCAACACACAACAGGTCAGCACAGATACGCAGTATTTT
14	NA	TRBV10-3	NA	TRBJ1-1	CAIGLRGENTEAFF	TGTGCCATCGGGCTTCGGGGGGAAAACACTGAAGCTTTCTTT
15	NA	TRBV7-9	NA	TRBJ1-1	CASSLERGANTEAFF	TGTGCCAGCAGCTTAGAGCGGGGGGCGAACACTGAAGCTTTCTTT
13	NA	TRBV12-3/TRBV12-4	NA	TRBJ1-1	CASSPSGAGEAFF	TGTGCCAGCAGTCCCTCGGGTGCTGGGGAAGCTTTCTTT
14	NA	TRBV30	TRBD1	TRBJ2-7	CAWSQGTGAYEQYF	TGTGCCTGGAGTCAAGGGACAGGGGCCTACGAGCAGTACTTC
13	NA	TRBV6-5	NA	TRBJ2-2	CATTTVNTGELFF	TGTGCCACTACGACAGTTAACACCGGGGAGCTGTTTTTT
14	NA	TRBV7-2	NA	TRBJ1-1	CASSLGRGMAEAFF	TGTGCCAGCAGCTTAGGCAGGGGAATGGCTGAAGCTTTCTTT
15	few	TRBV7-9	TRBD1	TRBJ2-7	CASRPGTGELGEQYF	TGTGCCAGCAGGCCCGGGACAGGGGAGTTGGGCGAGCAGTACTTC
12	few	TRBV7-8	TRBD2	TRBJ2-7	CASSLSGGEQYF	TGTGCCAGCAGCTTATCGGGGGGCGAGCAGTACTTC
18	NA	TRBV7-8	NA	TRBJ1-5	CASSLARVTRYSNQPQHF	TGTGCCAGCAGCTTAGCCAGGGTGACAAGATATAGCAATCAGCCCCAGCATTTT
16	NA	TRBV4-3	NA	TRBJ1-2	CASSQVTFGSVDGYTF	TGCGCCAGCAGCCAAGTCACCTTCGGGTCCGTTGATGGCTACACCTTC
16	NA	TRBV5-4	TRBD1	TRBJ2-7	CASSLDIGTGAYEQYF	TGTGCCAGCAGCTTGGATATCGGGACAGGAGCCTACGAGCAGTACTTC
13	NA	TRBV6-2/TRBV6-3	NA	TRBJ2-1	CASSYLSLNEQFF	TGTGCCAGCAGTTATCTGTCTCTGAATGAGCAGTTCTTC
16	NA	TRBV3-1/TRBV3-2	TRBD1	TRBJ1-6	CASSPVGGQGVSPLHF	TGTGCCAGCAGCCCCGTAGGAGGACAGGGAGTCTCACCCCTCCACTTT